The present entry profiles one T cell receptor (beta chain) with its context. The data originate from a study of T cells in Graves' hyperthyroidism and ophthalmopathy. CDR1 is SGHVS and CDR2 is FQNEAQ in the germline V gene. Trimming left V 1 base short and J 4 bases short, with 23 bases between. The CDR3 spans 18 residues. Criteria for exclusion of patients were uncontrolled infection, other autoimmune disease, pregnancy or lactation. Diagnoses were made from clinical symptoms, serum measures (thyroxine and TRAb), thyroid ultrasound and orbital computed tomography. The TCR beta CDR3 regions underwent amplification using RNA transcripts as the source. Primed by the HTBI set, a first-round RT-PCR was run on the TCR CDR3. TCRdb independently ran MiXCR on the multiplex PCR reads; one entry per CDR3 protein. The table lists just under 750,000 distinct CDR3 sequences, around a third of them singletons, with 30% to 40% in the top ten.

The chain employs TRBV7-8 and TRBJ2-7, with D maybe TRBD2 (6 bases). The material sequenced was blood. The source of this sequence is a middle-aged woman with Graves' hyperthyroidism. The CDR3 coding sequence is TGTGCCAGCAGCTTAGAATTCCAGGTCGCCTCGGAGGGGTACGAGCAGTACTTC. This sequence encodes CASSLEFQVASEGYEQYF. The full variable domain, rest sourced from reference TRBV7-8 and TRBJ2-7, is GAGVSQSPRYKVAKRGQDVALRCDPISGHVSLFWYQQALGQGPEFLTYFQNEAQLDKSGLPSDRFFAERPEGSVSTLKIQRTQQEDSAVYLCASSLEFQVASEGYEQYFGPGTRLTVT.